These T cell receptor beta chains were read from a single sample in a study of spatial heterogeneity in lung cancer. One entry per CDR3 protein, called by TCRdb with MiXCR from the 5' RACE reads. The data hold roughly 80,000 distinct CDR3 sequences, with about 8.5% observed a single time. The source material was PBMCs, sampled at surgery. The receptors were gathered from a male donor with early-stage non-small cell lung cancer. The CDR3 runs from the conserved cysteine through the conserved F or W. D genes are given only for firm matches. A clone size is listed for some rows: how often the clone was seen (once, few, many), or a class if it is expanded.

d_call	v_call	clone_size	j_call	cdr3_nt	cdr3_aa
TRBD1	TRBV19	few	TRBJ2-1	TGTGCCAGTAGTTTAATGACAGGGGGCGCAGGTGAGCAGTTCTTC	CASSLMTGGAGEQFF
TRBD1	TRBV11-2	few	TRBJ2-7	TGTGCCAGCAGCTTTGGGACAGCCTCCTACGAGCAGTACTTC	CASSFGTASYEQYF
TRBD1	TRBV29-1	many	TRBJ2-7	TGCAGCGGCATAACAGGGGTGTACGAGCAGTACTTC	CSGITGVYEQYF
.	TRBV7-2	.	TRBJ2-3	TGTGCCAGCAGCTTGGATTTCACAGATACGCAGTATTTT	CASSLDFTDTQYF
TRBD1	TRBV20-1	few	TRBJ1-6	TGCAGTGCTAGAGGCTTTGACAGGGTAGGATCACCCCTCCACTTT	CSARGFDRVGSPLHF
.	TRBV18	few	TRBJ2-3	TGTGCCAGCTCACCAGCTGCCAGAGCTAGCACAGATACGCAGTATTTT	CASSPAARASTDTQYF
.	TRBV5-1	.	TRBJ2-7	TGCGCCAGCAGCTCCTTGGGGACCGAAGGAGACGAGCAGTACTTC	CASSSLGTEGDEQYF
.	TRBV10-2	many	TRBJ1-1	TGCGCCAGCAGTGAGTCGGCAACCGAAGCTTTCTTT	CASSESATEAFF
.	TRBV15	.	TRBJ1-3	TGTGCCACCAGCAGGGAGAGGGTGTCCGGAAACACCATATATTTT	CATSRERVSGNTIYF
TRBD1	TRBV12-3/TRBV12-4	few	TRBJ1-2	TGTGCCAGCAGTTTAAGGACAGGACCCTATGGCTACACCTTC	CASSLRTGPYGYTF
.	TRBV24-1	many	TRBJ2-2	TGTGCCACCAGTGATTTGACAGCCGACACCGGGGAGCTGTTTTTT	CATSDLTADTGELFF
TRBD1	TRBV27	many	TRBJ1-1	TGTGCCAGCTCTAAACACCCCACAGGGGCCAACACTGAAGCTTTCTTT	CASSKHPTGANTEAFF
.	TRBV5-1	.	TRBJ2-3	TGCGCCAGCAGCTTCGGGGACATTTATCAGTATTTT	CASSFGDIYQYF
.	TRBV24-1	many	TRBJ2-1	TGTGCCACCAGTGATCCCGGGACTTACAATGAGCAGTTCTTC	CATSDPGTYNEQFF
TRBD2	TRBV5-1	many	TRBJ2-5	TGCGCCAGCAGCGCGGGACTAGCGACCCAAGAGACCCAGTACTTC	CASSAGLATQETQYF
.	TRBV9	many	TRBJ2-7	TGTGCCAGCAGCCTCAACGGGGCCTACGAGCAGTACTTC	CASSLNGAYEQYF
TRBD2	TRBV7-9	few	TRBJ2-1	TGTGCCAGCAGCTTATACCGACTAGCGGGCGTTAATGAGCAGTTCTTC	CASSLYRLAGVNEQFF
.	TRBV7-9	many	TRBJ2-7	TGTGCCAGCAGCTTGGGACTGGACGAGCGGCAGTACTTC	CASSLGLDERQYF
TRBD1	TRBV19	many	TRBJ1-5	TGTGCCAGTAGTAGAGGACAGGGGGCGACCCAGCCCCAGCATTTT	CASSRGQGATQPQHF
.	TRBV12-3/TRBV12-4	many	TRBJ1-5	TGTGCCAGCAGTTTATGGGCAGCGGCCAATCAGCCCCAGCATTTT	CASSLWAAANQPQHF
.	TRBV5-1	many	TRBJ1-1	TGCGCCAGCAGCTTGGCCGGGTCCGGTCTTGGCACTGAAGCTTTCTTT	CASSLAGSGLGTEAFF
.	TRBV5-6	many	TRBJ2-1	TGTGCCAGCAGCTTGATTTACAATGAGCAGTTCTTC	CASSLIYNEQFF
TRBD2	TRBV5-4	.	TRBJ2-3	TGTGCCAGCAGCCCGGGACTAGCGGGAGATACGCAGTATTTT	CASSPGLAGDTQYF
.	TRBV9	many	TRBJ2-7	TGTGCCAGCAGCGTAGACCTAGTAGGCCTCCAGTACTTC	CASSVDLVGLQYF
TRBD1	TRBV2	many	TRBJ2-1	TGTGCCACTAGACGCCGGGACAGGGCCTTGAAGGAGCAGTTCTTC	CATRRRDRALKEQFF
TRBD1	TRBV5-1	many	TRBJ1-2	TGCGCCAGCAGCCCGGAGGGGGCCGGTGGCTACACCTTC	CASSPEGAGGYTF
TRBD1	TRBV20-1	.	TRBJ1-5	TGCAGTGCCGGAGCGGACAGGGTGAATCAGCCCCAGCATTTT	CSAGADRVNQPQHF
.	TRBV5-1	many	TRBJ1-1	TGCGCCAGCAGCTCCTCAGGGAGAACTGAAGCTTTCTTT	CASSSSGRTEAFF
.	TRBV27	few	TRBJ1-1	TGTGCCAGCAGTGCGACAGGTTACACTGAAGCTTTCTTT	CASSATGYTEAFF
.	TRBV18	many	TRBJ2-3	TGTGCCAGCTCACCAGGCGGAACTAGCACAGATACGCAGTATTTT	CASSPGGTSTDTQYF
.	TRBV3-1	.	TRBJ1-2	TGTGCCAGCAGCCAAGAAGGCGACTCCTTCTATGGCTACACCTTC	CASSQEGDSFYGYTF
.	TRBV6-5	many	TRBJ1-1	TGTGCCAGCAGTTACTCGGGGAGGAACACTGAAGCTTTCTTT	CASSYSGRNTEAFF
TRBD2	TRBV4-3	.	TRBJ2-2	TGCGCCAGCAGCCAGTCGCGGGAGCCCGGGGAGCTGTTTTTT	CASSQSREPGELFF
TRBD1	TRBV2	few	TRBJ2-7	TGTGCCAGCGCCGGGACAGGGGTTTACGAGCAGTACTTC	CASAGTGVYEQYF
.	TRBV7-9	.	TRBJ1-6	TGTGCCAGCAGCCCGGGACAAGTGGGTTCACCCCTCCACTTT	CASSPGQVGSPLHF